The sequence of this T cell receptor beta chain was determined in a study of blood T cells in healthy people across ages. This clonotype showed up just once. CDR1 is SGHTA, CDR2 FQGNSA, per germline. This CDR3 contains 17 residues. Trimming took 1 base from V and 1 from J; bases not matched to a gene: 4. For the second PCR, which ran for about 7 to 12 cycles, a sample-barcoded 5' primer and a J-beta primer mix were used. Via MiXCR, TCRdb re-called the 5' RACE reads, giving one row per CDR3 protein. The table shows under 1,000,000 distinct CDR3 sequences, with 35% to 50% occurring only once. PBMCs numbering at least 6 million were isolated per sample.

V and J are TRBV7-2 and TRBJ2-3, with 11 bases matching TRBD2. Material for sequencing was blood. The source of this sequence is an older man in good health. In nucleotides, the CDR3 is TGTGCCAGCAGCTTAGTCCCGACTAGCGGGGGCACAGATACGCAGTATTTT. Translating gives CASSLVPTSGGTDTQYF.